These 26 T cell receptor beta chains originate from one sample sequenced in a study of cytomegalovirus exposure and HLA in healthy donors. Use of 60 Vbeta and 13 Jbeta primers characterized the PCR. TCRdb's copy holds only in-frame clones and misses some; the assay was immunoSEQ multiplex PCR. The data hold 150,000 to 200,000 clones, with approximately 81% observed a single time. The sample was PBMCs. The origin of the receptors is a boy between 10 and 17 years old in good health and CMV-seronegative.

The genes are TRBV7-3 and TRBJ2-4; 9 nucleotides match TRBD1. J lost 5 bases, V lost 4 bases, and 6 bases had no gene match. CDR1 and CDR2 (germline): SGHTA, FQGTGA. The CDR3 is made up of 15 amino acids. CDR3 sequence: CASSSGTGWENIQYF. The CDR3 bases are TGTGCCAGCAGCTCCGGGACAGGGTGGGAAAACATTCAGTACTTC.

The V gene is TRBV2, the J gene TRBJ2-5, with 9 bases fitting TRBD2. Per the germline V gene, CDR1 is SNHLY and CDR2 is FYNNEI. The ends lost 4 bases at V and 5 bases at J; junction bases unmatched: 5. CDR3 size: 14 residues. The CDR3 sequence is CASSGLADGETQYF. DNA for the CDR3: TGTGCCAGCAGTGGACTAGCGGATGGGGAGACCCAGTACTTC.

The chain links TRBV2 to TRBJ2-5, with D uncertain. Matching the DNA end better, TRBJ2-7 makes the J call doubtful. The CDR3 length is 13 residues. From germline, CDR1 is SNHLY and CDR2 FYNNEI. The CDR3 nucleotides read TGTGCCAGCAGAGACGCGGTAAGCTACGAGCAGTACTTC. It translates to CASRDAVSYEQYF.

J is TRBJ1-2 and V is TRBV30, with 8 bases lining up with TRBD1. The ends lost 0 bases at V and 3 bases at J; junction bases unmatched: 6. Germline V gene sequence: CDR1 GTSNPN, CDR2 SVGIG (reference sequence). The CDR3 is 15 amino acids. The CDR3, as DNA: TGTGCCTGGAGTGTATCAGGGGGCGGGTACTATGGCTACACCTTC. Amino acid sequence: CAWSVSGGGYYGYTF.

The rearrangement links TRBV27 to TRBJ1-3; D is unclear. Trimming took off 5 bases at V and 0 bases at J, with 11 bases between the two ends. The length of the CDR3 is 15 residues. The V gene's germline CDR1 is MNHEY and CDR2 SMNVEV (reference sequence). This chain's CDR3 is CASSPDRDSGNTIYF. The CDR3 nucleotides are TGTGCCAGCAGTCCGGACCGGGACTCTGGAAACACCATATATTTT.

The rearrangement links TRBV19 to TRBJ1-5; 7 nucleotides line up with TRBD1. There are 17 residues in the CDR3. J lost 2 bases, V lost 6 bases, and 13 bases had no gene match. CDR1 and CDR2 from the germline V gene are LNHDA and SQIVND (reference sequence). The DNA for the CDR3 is TGTGCCAGTAGCCCTGGGACAGCTTCTTACGGCAATCAGCCCCAGCATTTT. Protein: CASSPGTASYGNQPQHF. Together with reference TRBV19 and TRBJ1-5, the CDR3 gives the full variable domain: DGGITQSPKYLFRKEGQNVTLSCEQNLNHDAMYWYRQDPGQGLRLIYYSQIVNDFQKGDIAEGYSVSREKKESFPLTVTSAQKNPTAFYLCASSPGTASYGNQPQHFGDGTRLSIL.

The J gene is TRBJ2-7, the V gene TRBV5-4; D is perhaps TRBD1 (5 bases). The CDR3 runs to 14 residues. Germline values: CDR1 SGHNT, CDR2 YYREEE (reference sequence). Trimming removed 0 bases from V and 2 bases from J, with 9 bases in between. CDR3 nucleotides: TGTGCCAGCAGCTTGGAGGGGCGGCCCTACGAGCAGTACTTC. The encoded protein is CASSLEGRPYEQYF.

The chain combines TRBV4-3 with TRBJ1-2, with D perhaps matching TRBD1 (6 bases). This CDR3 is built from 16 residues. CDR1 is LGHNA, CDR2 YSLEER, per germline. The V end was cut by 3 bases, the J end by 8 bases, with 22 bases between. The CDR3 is CASSHAALNLRGGYTF. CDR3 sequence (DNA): TGCGCCAGCAGCCATGCCGCTTTGAATTTGAGGGGGGGCTACACCTTC.

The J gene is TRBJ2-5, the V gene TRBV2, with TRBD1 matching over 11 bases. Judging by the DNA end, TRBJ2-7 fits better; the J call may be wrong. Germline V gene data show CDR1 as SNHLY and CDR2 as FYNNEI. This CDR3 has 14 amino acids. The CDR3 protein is CASNRDRGVNEQYF. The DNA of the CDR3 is TGTGCCAGCAACCGGGACAGGGGGGTGAACGAGCAGTACTTC.

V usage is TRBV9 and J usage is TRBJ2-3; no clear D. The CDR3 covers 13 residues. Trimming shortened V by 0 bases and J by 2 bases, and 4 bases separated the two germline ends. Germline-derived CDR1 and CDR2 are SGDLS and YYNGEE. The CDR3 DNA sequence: TGTGCCAGCAGCGTAGTAGACACAGATACGCAGTATTTT. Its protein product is CASSVVDTDTQYF. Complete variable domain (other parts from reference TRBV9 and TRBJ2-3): DSGVTQTPKHLITATGQRVTLRCSPRSGDLSVYWYQQSLDQGLQFLIQYYNGEERAKGNILERFSAQQFPDLHSELNLSSLELGDSALYFCASSVVDTDTQYFGPGTRLTVL.

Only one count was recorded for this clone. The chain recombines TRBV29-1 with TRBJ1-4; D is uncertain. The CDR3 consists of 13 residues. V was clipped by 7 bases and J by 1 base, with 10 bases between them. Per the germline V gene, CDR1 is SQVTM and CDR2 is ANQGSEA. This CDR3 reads CSAGRRTNEKLFF. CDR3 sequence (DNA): TGCAGCGCTGGTCGGAGAACTAATGAAAAACTGTTTTTT.

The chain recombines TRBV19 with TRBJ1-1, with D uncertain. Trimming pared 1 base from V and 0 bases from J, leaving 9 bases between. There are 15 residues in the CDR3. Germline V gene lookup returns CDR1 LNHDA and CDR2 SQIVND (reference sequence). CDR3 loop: CASSIVGLLNTEAFF. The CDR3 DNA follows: TGTGCCAGTAGTATAGTTGGGCTTTTGAACACTGAAGCTTTCTTT.

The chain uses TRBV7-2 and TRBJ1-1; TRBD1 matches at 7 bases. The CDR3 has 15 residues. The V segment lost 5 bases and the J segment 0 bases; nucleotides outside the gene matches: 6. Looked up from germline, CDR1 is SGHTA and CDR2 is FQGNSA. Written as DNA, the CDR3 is TGTGCCAGCAGCCCAGGGACAGTCATGAACACTGAAGCTTTCTTT. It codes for CASSPGTVMNTEAFF.

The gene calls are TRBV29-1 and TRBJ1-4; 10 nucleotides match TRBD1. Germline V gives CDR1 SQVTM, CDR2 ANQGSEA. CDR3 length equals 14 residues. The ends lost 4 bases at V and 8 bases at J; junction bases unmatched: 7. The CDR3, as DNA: TGCAGCGTTGGGGGGACAGGGGAAGGGGAAAAACTGTTTTTT. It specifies CSVGGTGEGEKLFF.

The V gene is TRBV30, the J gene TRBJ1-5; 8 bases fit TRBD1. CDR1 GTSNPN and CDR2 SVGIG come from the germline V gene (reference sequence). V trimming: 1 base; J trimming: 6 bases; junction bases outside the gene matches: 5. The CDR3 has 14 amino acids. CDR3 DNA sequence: TGTGCCTGGAGTGGCCAGGGGGCCGGTCAGCCCCAGCATTTT. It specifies CAWSGQGAGQPQHF.

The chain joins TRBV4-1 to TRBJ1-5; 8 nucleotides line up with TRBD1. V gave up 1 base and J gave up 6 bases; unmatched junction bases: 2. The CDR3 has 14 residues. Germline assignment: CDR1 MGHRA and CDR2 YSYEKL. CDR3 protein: CASSQGTGFQPQHF. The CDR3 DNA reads TGCGCCAGCAGCCAAGGGACAGGGTTTCAGCCCCAGCATTTT.

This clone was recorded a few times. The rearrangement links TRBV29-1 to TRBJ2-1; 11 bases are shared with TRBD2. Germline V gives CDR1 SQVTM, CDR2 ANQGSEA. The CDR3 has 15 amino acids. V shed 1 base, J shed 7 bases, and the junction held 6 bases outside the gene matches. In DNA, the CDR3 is TGCAGCGTTGAAGGGGGACTAGCGGAGGGGAATGAGCAGTTCTTC. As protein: CSVEGGLAEGNEQFF.

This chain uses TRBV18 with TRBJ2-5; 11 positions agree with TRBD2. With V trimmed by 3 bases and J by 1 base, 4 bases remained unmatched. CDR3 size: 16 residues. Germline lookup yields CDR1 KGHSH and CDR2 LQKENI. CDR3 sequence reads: CASSPLAGGRQETQYF. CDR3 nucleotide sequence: TGTGCCAGCTCACCTTTAGCGGGAGGGCGCCAAGAGACCCAGTACTTC. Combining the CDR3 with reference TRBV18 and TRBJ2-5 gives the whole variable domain NAGVMQNPRHLVRRRGQEARLRCSPMKGHSHVYWYRQLPEEGLKFMVYLQKENIIDESGMPKERFSAEFPKEGPSILRIQQVVRGDSAAYFCASSPLAGGRQETQYFGPGTRLLVL.

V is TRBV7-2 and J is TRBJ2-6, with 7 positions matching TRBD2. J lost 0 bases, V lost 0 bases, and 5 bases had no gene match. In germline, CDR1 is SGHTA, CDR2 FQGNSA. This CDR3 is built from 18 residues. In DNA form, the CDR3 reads TGTGCCAGCAGCTTAGCCAGCGGGGCCGTCTCTGGGGCCAACGTCCTGACTTTC. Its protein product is CASSLASGAVSGANVLTF.

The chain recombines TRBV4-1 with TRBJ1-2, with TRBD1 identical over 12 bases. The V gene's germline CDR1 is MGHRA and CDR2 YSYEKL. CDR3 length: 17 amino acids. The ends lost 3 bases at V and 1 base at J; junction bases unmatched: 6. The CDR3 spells CASSHPGQGALNYGYTF. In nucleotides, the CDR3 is TGCGCCAGCAGCCACCCGGGACAGGGGGCCCTTAACTATGGCTACACCTTC.

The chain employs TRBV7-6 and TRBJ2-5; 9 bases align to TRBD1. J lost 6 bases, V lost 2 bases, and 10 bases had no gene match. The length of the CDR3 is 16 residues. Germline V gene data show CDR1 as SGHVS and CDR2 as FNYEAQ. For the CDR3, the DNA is TGTGCCAGCAGCTTAAGTGACAGGGGGGTGGTAAAGACCCAGTACTTC. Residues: CASSLSDRGVVKTQYF.

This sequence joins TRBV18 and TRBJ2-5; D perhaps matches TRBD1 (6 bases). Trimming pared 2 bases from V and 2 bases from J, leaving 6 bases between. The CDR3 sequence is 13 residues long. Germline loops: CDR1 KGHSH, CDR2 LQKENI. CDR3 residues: CASSPRGQETQYF. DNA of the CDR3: TGTGCCAGCTCACCAAGGGGGCAAGAGACCCAGTACTTC.

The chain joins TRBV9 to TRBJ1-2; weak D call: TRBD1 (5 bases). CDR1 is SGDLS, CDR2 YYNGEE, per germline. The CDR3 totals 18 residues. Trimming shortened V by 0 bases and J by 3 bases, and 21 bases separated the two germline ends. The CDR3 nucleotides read TGTGCCAGCAGCGTAGGCAGAGGATTAGGGGCAAAGGACTATGGCTACACCTTC. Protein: CASSVGRGLGAKDYGYTF.

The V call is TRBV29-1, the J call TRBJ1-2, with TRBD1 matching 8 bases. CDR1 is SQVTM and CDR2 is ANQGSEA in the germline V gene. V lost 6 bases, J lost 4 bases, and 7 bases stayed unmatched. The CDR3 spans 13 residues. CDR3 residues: CSVEGQGAYGYTF. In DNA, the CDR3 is TGCAGCGTCGAGGGGCAGGGGGCCTATGGCTACACCTTC.

CDR3 protein: CASAGQENTEAFF. Written as DNA, the CDR3 is TGCGCCAGCGCGGGACAGGAGAACACTGAAGCTTTCTTT. The chain is built from TRBV4-1 and TRBJ1-1; 8 nucleotides align to TRBD1. The V and J ends lost 8 bases and 1 base, in that order; junction bases with no gene match: 3. The CDR3 runs 13 residues. Per germline, CDR1 MGHRA and CDR2 YSYEKL.

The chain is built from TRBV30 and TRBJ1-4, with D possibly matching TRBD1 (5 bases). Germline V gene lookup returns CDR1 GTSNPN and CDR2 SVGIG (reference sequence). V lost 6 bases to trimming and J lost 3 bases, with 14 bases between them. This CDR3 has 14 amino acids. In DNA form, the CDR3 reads TGTGCCTGCGGGAGGGACGCGGCTAATGAAAAACTGTTTTTT. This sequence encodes CACGRDAANEKLFF.